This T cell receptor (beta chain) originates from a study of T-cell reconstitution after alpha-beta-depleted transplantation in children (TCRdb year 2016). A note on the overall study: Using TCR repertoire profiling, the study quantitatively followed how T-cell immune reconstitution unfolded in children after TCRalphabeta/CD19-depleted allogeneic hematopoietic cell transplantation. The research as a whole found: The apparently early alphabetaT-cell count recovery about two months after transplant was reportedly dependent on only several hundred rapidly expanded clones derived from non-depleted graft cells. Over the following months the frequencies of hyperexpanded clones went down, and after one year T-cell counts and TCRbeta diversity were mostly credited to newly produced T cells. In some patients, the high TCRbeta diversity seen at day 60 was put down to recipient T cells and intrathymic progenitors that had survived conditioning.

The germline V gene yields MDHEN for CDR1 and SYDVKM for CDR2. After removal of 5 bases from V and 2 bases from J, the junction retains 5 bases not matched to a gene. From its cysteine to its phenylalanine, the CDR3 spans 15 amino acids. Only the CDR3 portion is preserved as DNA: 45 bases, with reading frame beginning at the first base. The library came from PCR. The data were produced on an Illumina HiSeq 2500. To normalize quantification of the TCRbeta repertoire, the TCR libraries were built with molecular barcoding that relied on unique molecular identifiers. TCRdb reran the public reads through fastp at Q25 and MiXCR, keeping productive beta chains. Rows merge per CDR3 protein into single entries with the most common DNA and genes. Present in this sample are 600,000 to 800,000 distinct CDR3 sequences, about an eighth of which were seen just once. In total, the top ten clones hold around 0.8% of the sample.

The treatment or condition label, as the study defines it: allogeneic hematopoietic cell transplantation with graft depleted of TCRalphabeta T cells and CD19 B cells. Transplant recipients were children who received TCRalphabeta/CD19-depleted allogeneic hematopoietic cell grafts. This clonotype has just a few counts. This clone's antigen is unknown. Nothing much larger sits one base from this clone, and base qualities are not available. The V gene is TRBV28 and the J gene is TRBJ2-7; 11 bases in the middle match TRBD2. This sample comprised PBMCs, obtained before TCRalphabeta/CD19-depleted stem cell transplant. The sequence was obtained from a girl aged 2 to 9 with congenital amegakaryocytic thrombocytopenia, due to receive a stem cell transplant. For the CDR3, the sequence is CASSHPTSGAYEQYF. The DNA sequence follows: TGTGCCAGCAGTCACCCGACTAGCGGGGCCTACGAGCAGTACTTC.